This T cell receptor (beta chain) was sequenced in a study of cytomegalovirus exposure and HLA in healthy donors. General observations from the study: Presence/absence comparisons presumed near-even sequencing depth among donors.

On this clone: Its antigen remains unknown.

The study ran its PCR with 60 Vbeta and 13 Jbeta primers. Generated by immunoSEQ multiplex PCR, the TCRdb table keeps only in-frame clones and is missing some. This sample yields under 150,000 clones, of which around 80% are seen a single time; around 8.5% belongs to the top ten. The germline V gene has CDR1 SGHRS and CDR2 YFSETQ. The germline V and J ends were trimmed by 0 bases and 6 bases, with 12 bases remaining between them. The CDR3 extends over 14 amino acids. The rearrangement joins TRBV5-1 to TRBJ1-1; D unresolved. The source of this sequence is a woman in her forties or fifties in good health and CMV-seropositive. The sample comprised PBMCs. The CDR3 DNA reads TGCGCCAGCAGCTTGGGACCAGCGGCACCTGAAGCTTTCTTT. It is translated as CASSLGPAAPEAFF. Based on the CDR3 plus reference TRBV5-1 and TRBJ1-1, the full variable domain is KAGVTQTPRYLIKTRGQQVTLSCSPISGHRSVSWYQQTPGQGLQFLFEYFSETQRNKGNFPGRFSGRQFSNSRSEMNVSTLELGDSALYLCASSLGPAAPEAFFGQGTRLTVV.